This TCR beta chain is drawn from a study of T cells in Graves' hyperthyroidism and ophthalmopathy. Over 18 months, lack of ophthalmopathy progression marked Graves' hyperthyroidism as stable. RNA transcripts provided the source from which TCR beta CDR3 regions were amplified. Using the HTBI primer set, a first-round RT-PCR was run on the TCR CDR3. TCRdb fed the multiplex PCR reads into MiXCR, producing one record per CDR3 protein. The data contain under 400,000 distinct CDR3 sequences, about 18% of them seen just once; the ten biggest clones take up about half. This clonotype showed up many times. Germline lookup yields CDR1 SGHAT and CDR2 FQNNGV. The ends lost 7 bases at V and 4 bases at J; junction bases unmatched: 6. The CDR3 spans 14 residues.

The chain recombines TRBV11-2 with TRBJ2-1, with 8 nucleotides matching TRBD2. The clonotype originates from a woman in her forties or fifties with Graves' hyperthyroidism. Sequencing was carried out using blood. The CDR3 sequence: CASIERGPYNEQFF. CDR3 nucleotides: TGTGCCAGCATCGAGCGGGGGCCATACAATGAGCAGTTCTTC. The full variable domain, with the rest looked up from reference TRBV11-2 and TRBJ2-1, is EAGVAQSPRYKIIEKRQSVAFWCNPISGHATLYWYQQILGQGPKLLIQFQNNGVVDDSQLPKDRFSAERLKGVDSTLKIQPAKLEDSAVYLCASIERGPYNEQFFGPGTRLTVL.